The TCR beta chain described here comes from a study of blood T cell repertoires in COVID-19. Study at large: PBMCs, B-cell-depleted T cells, or T cells were the source of the cDNA or gDNA that made up the material.

J gave up 4 bases and V 4 bases, and 9 bases lay outside the gene matches. The CDR3 spans 15 residues. CDR1 is SGDLS, CDR2 YYNGEE, per germline. Authors' methods: For nucleated cells, counts were estimated from reference gene primer amplification. Clones were sequenced by immunoSEQ multiplex PCR, and TCRdb holds only the in-frame ones, with some missing. V and J calls plus clone size are reproduced from that table; the DNA served to infer D and trimming. Among under 45,000 clones, about 90% were seen once, and the ten largest hold around 25%. The V gene is TRBV9, the J gene TRBJ1-1, with TRBD1 matching 8 bases. The material sequenced was peripheral blood. This clonotype was obtained from a woman over 75 in a cohort sampled during active or convalescent COVID-19. This CDR3 reads CASSPRGPDSTEAFF. The CDR3, as DNA: TGTGCCAGCAGCCCCAGGGGGCCGGATAGCACTGAAGCTTTCTTT. The whole variable domain, filled in from reference TRBV9 and TRBJ1-1, reads DSGVTQTPKHLITATGQRVTLRCSPRSGDLSVYWYQQSLDQGLQFLIQYYNGEERAKGNILERFSAQQFPDLHSELNLSSLELGDSALYFCASSPRGPDSTEAFFGQGTRLTVV.